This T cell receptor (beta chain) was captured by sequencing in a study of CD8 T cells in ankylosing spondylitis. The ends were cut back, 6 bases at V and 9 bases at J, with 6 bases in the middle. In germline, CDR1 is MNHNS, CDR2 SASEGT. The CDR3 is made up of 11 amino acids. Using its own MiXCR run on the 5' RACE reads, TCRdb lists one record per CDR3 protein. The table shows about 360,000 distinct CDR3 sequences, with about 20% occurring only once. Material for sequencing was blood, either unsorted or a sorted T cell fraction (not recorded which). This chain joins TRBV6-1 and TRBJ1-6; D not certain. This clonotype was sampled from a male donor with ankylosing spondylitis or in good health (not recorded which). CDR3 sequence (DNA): TGTGCCAGCAGGTGGGGTTCACCCCTCCACTTT. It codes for CASRWGSPLHF.